Following are 31 T cell receptor beta chains from one sample sequenced in a study of CD8+CD57+ T cells in acquired aplastic anemia. CDR3 and TCR beta VDJ profiling relied on genomic DNA as the template. Using its own MiXCR run on the reads, TCRdb lists one record per CDR3 protein. The profile shows around 430,000 distinct CDR3 sequences, about a third of them singletons. Patients picked for sequencing had shown CD8+CD57+ cell expansion detected by flow cytometry. Sample: sorted CD4+, CD8+, or CD8+CD57+ T cells (not recorded which) from PBMCs. Receptors were obtained from a human donor with aplastic anemia.

This clonotype was counted many times. The V call is TRBV2, the J call TRBJ1-6; TRBD1 might be the D (5 bases). Germline assignment: CDR1 SNHLY and CDR2 FYNNEI. The CDR3 spans 14 residues. Trimming removed 7 bases from V and 5 bases from J, with 12 bases in between. CDR3 coding DNA: TGTGCCAGCAACCGGGGGGGTAATAATTCACCCCTCCACTTT. Protein product: CASNRGGNNSPLHF.

The chain employs TRBV7-3 and TRBJ2-7; D is possibly TRBD2 (5 bases). The better agreement between TRBJ2-1 and the DNA end casts doubt on the J call. Germline lookup yields CDR1 SGHTA and CDR2 FQGTGA. The CDR3 consists of 15 residues. The CDR3 DNA reads as TGTGCCAGCAGCTTCAGGTCGGGATCCTACAATGAGCAGTTCTTC. This codes for CASSFRSGSYNEQFF.

Worth noting for this clonotype: A much larger clonotype is one base distant, so this may be a read error. This chain connects TRBV7-9 to TRBJ1-4, with TRBD1 as a possible D gene (6 bases). This CDR3 is 13 amino acids long. Germline V gene sequence: CDR1 SEHNR, CDR2 FQNEAQ (reference sequence). CDR3 residues: CASSGQTNEKLLF. The CDR3 nucleotides are TGTGCCAGCAGCGGACAGACTAATGAAAAACTGCTTTTT.

V gene TRBV12-3 or TRBV12-4 combines with J gene TRBJ1-2, with D hard to call. Trimming cost V 4 bases and J 5 bases, with 14 bases left between them. The CDR3 is 14 residues long. The CDR3 sequence is CASSSALVRYGYTF. The CDR3 coding sequence is TGTGCCAGCAGTTCTGCTCTCGTGAGGTATGGCTACACCTTC.

This clonotype was seen once. Given a much more abundant clone one base away, this may be a read error. The chain is built from TRBV11-1 and TRBJ2-1; a possible D gene is TRBD2 (6 bases). The CDR3 runs to 14 residues. From germline, CDR1 is SGHAT and CDR2 FQDESV (reference sequence). The V and J ends lost 2 bases and 12 bases respectively, with 17 bases between them. CDR3 DNA sequence: TGTGCCAGCAGCTTATTGGGGGGATTCGGTGGGCAGTTCTTC. Translated: CASSLLGGFGGQFF.

This clonotype has more than one count but fewer than ten. This chain joins TRBV12-3 or TRBV12-4 and TRBJ2-5, with 8 bases lining up with TRBD2. The ends lost 4 bases at V and 4 bases at J; junction bases unmatched: 5. The CDR3 sequence is 14 residues long. In DNA, the CDR3 is TGTGCCAGCAGTTATACCAGCGGGAGAGAGACCCAGTACTTC. Its protein is CASSYTSGRETQYF.

This clonotype was counted many times. The rearrangement uses TRBV5-1 and TRBJ2-2; TRBD1 might be the D (6 bases). The V and J ends lost 3 bases and 5 bases respectively, with 14 bases between them. CDR3 length equals 15 residues. CDR1 is SGHRS, CDR2 YFSETQ, per germline. CDR3 sequence: CASSSIQGRTGELFF. Written as DNA, the CDR3 is TGCGCCAGCAGCTCTATACAGGGCAGGACCGGGGAGCTGTTTTTT.

The chain has TRBV24-1 and TRBJ1-5; a weak D match, TRBD1 (6 bases). The germline V and J ends were trimmed by 1 base and 5 bases, with 8 bases remaining between them. The CDR3 extends over 14 amino acids. The V gene's germline CDR1 is KGHDR and CDR2 SFDVKD. For the CDR3, the DNA is TGTGCCACCAGTGATTTCGCAGGGGATCAGCCCCAGCATTTT. The encoded protein is CATSDFAGDQPQHF.

The rearrangement uses TRBV15 and TRBJ2-1; 7 nucleotides align to TRBD1. CDR1 is LNHNV, CDR2 YYDKDF, per germline (reference sequence). V shed 2 bases, J shed 9 bases, and the junction held 10 bases outside the gene matches. This CDR3 is built from 15 residues. CDR3 amino acids: CATSRPGQPSLEQFF. The CDR3 nucleotides read TGTGCCACCAGCAGACCGGGACAGCCCTCTCTTGAGCAGTTCTTC.

The chain employs TRBV19 and TRBJ2-1; 9 nucleotides line up with TRBD1. The V and J ends lost 5 bases and 9 bases, in that order; junction bases with no gene match: 14. The V gene's germline CDR1 is LNHDA and CDR2 SQIVND (reference sequence). This CDR3 is 16 amino acids long. The CDR3 coding sequence is TGTGCCAGTAGTCCGCCGGGACAGGGATCCCCCACTGAGCAGTTCTTC. Encoded protein: CASSPPGQGSPTEQFF.

This clonotype occurred many times. The J gene is TRBJ1-6, the V gene TRBV9, with D possibly matching TRBD1 (6 bases). CDR1 is SGDLS and CDR2 is YYNGEE in the germline V gene. With 3 bases removed from V and 7 bases from J, the gap between germline ends came to 14 bases. There are 15 residues in the CDR3. CDR3 region: CASSAIGRGNSPLHF. Written as DNA, the CDR3 is TGTGCCAGCAGCGCGATTGGAAGGGGGAATTCACCCCTCCACTTT.

The gene calls are TRBV4-1 and TRBJ2-2, with 7 bases fitting TRBD1. The germline V gene has CDR1 MGHRA and CDR2 YSYEKL. J lost 6 bases, V lost 6 bases, and 4 bases had no gene match. The CDR3 covers 13 residues. CDR3 DNA sequence: TGCGCCAGCAGAATGCAGGGGGCCGGGGAGCTGTTTTTT. Its protein is CASRMQGAGELFF.

The chain links TRBV18 to TRBJ1-3; 7 bases are a match to TRBD1. CDR1 is KGHSH, CDR2 LQKENI, per germline. This CDR3 has 16 amino acids. Trimming took 2 bases from V and 0 from J; bases not matched to a gene: 4. Here the CDR3 reads CASSPAGQSSGNTIYF. CDR3 nucleotide sequence: TGTGCCAGCTCACCAGCGGGACAGAGCTCTGGAAACACCATATATTTT.

V is TRBV9 and J is TRBJ1-3; no clear D gene. V lost 4 bases, J lost 4 bases, and 15 bases lay in between. Germline CDR1 SGDLS, CDR2 YYNGEE. The CDR3 is 15 residues long. In DNA, the CDR3 is TGTGCCAGCAGCTCAGAGGTACGGTCAGGAAACACCATATATTTT. Translation gives CASSSEVRSGNTIYF.

This clonotype has a count of ten or more. The J gene is TRBJ1-1, the V gene TRBV7-6; D is perhaps TRBD1 (6 bases). The CDR3 spans 14 residues. Germline CDR1 SGHVS, CDR2 FNYEAQ. V lost 4 bases and J lost 3, with 12 bases in between. The CDR3 sequence is CASSSYEGDTEAFF. The CDR3 region has the DNA TGTGCCAGCAGCTCATATGAGGGGGACACTGAAGCTTTCTTT.

This chain links TRBV7-8 with TRBJ2-7; TRBD1 is a possible D gene (6 bases). Germline CDR1 reads SGHVS; CDR2 reads FQNEAQ. This CDR3 has 16 amino acids. V lost 5 bases to trimming and J lost 0 bases, with 17 bases between them. DNA for the CDR3: TGTGCCAGCAGCGCCGGAACAGGGAGAATCTCCTACGAGCAGTACTTC. Translation gives CASSAGTGRISYEQYF.

With respect to this clonotype: This could be a read error, since a much larger clone is one nucleotide away. The rearrangement joins TRBV29-1 to TRBJ2-4, with D uncertain. The CDR3 has 10 residues. Germline lookup yields CDR1 SQVTM and CDR2 ANQGSEA. Trimming shortened V by 8 bases and J by 13 bases, and 15 bases separated the two germline ends. The CDR3 coding sequence is TGCAGCTCGGGTACCCATGAGCAGTACTTC. Translated, it gives CSSGTHEQYF. Full variable domain (outside the CDR3, taken from reference TRBV29-1 and TRBJ2-4): SAVISQKPSRDICQRGTSLTIQCQVDSQVTMMFWYRQQPGQSLTLIATANQGSEATYESGFVIDKFPISRPNLTFSTLTVSNMSPEDSSIYLCSSGTHEQYFGAGTRLSVL.

V and J are TRBV30 and TRBJ2-7; perhaps D is TRBD1 or TRBD2 (5 bases each). The CDR3 length is 13 residues. In germline, CDR1 is GTSNPN, CDR2 SVGIG (reference sequence). V dropped 0 bases and J dropped 4 bases, with 10 bases sitting between them. The CDR3 spells CAWSVRGPYEQYF. Written as DNA, the CDR3 is TGTGCCTGGAGTGTACGGGGACCATACGAGCAGTACTTC.

This clonotype has a handful of counts. The genes are TRBV27 and TRBJ2-7; TRBD1 matches 8 bases. The CDR3 is 14 residues long. CDR1 MNHEY and CDR2 SMNVEV come from the germline V gene (reference sequence). The ends lost 6 bases at V and 3 bases at J; junction bases unmatched: 7. CDR3 amino acids: CASSTRQGNYEQYF. In DNA, the CDR3 is TGTGCCAGCAGCACACGACAGGGGAACTACGAGCAGTACTTC.

A note on this clonotype: This may come from a read error, since a much larger clone is one base off. The chain is built from TRBV10-3 and TRBJ2-7, with 7 bases lining up with TRBD2. Germline trimming cut 10 bases from V and 0 bases from J; bases unmatched to any gene: 9. Germline V lookup: CDR1 ENHRY, CDR2 SYGVKD. This CDR3 comprises 14 residues. The CDR3 loop reads CASSRDYCSYEQYF. The CDR3 DNA reads TGTGCCAGTAGTCGGGACTACTGCTCCTACGAGCAGTACTTC.

The V gene is TRBV15, the J gene TRBJ2-7, with TRBD1 identical over 7 bases. V was clipped by 2 bases and J by 7 bases; unmatched bases: 23. The germline CDR1 and CDR2 sequences are LNHNV and YYDKDF (reference sequence). The CDR3 is made up of 19 amino acids. In DNA form, the CDR3 reads TGTGCCACCAGCAGAACTGGGGACAGCGCCGCCGCGAGCCTAGGGGAGCAGTACTTC. Its translation: CATSRTGDSAAASLGEQYF.

The J gene is TRBJ1-6, the V gene TRBV5-1, with 7 bases aligning to TRBD1. The CDR3 has 14 amino acids. The V gene's germline CDR1 is SGHRS and CDR2 YFSETQ. V trimming: 3 bases; J trimming: 10 bases; junction bases outside the gene matches: 7. The DNA of the CDR3 is TGCGCCAGCAGCTCAGGACAGGTATGGTCACCCCTCCACTTT. Translated: CASSSGQVWSPLHF.

This clonotype has only a few counts. The J gene is TRBJ1-2, the V gene TRBV5-4; D gene unclear. Germline CDR1 is SGHNT and CDR2 is YYREEE (reference sequence). Trimming cost V 7 bases and J 8 bases, with 15 bases left between them. CDR3 size: 12 residues. DNA of the CDR3: TGTGCCAGCGGGATTGACGTCCCCGGCTACACCTTC. Its protein is CASGIDVPGYTF.

The V gene is TRBV25-1, the J gene TRBJ1-2, with a tentative D call TRBD1 (6 bases). This CDR3 region has 14 residues. The germline gives CDR1 MGHDK, CDR2 SYGVNS. Trimming cost V 8 bases and J 2 bases, with 15 bases left between them. Written as DNA, the CDR3 is TGTGCCAGCTCCACGGGGGCAGGGAACTATGGCTACACCTTC. Its translation: CASSTGAGNYGYTF.

This chain's CDR3 is CASSLDGLAHPQDTQYF. The CDR3 nucleotides read TGTGCCAGCAGCTTAGACGGACTAGCCCACCCGCAAGATACGCAGTATTTT. The chain recombines TRBV11-2 with TRBJ2-3, with TRBD2 identical over 8 bases. The CDR3 sequence is 17 residues long. Trimming at V came to 0 bases and at J to 5 bases, leaving 10 bases not matched to a gene. CDR1 is SGHAT and CDR2 is FQNNGV in the germline V gene.

The gene calls are TRBV29-1 and TRBJ1-4, with 9 bases aligning to TRBD1. The CDR3 totals 12 residues. Trimming took 7 bases from V and 11 from J; bases not matched to a gene: 8. The germline gives CDR1 SQVTM, CDR2 ANQGSEA. CDR3 region: CSARTGEAKLFF. In nucleotides, the CDR3 is TGCAGCGCCCGGACAGGGGAGGCGAAACTGTTTTTT.

With regard to this clonotype: Germline is not matched at one junction end, which may reflect a read error. The gene calls are TRBV6-5 and TRBJ1-2; D gene unclear. The CDR3 extends over 13 amino acids. Per germline, CDR1 MNHEY and CDR2 SVGAGI. CDR3: CASSHSNRDGYTF. CDR3 in DNA: TGTGCCAGCAGTCACTCGAATAGGGATGGCTACACCTTC.

The V call is TRBV20-1, the J call TRBJ2-3; 9 positions agree with TRBD1. The V gene's germline CDR1 is DFQATT and CDR2 SNEGSKA (reference sequence). V was clipped by 6 bases and J by 1 base; unmatched bases: 8. CDR3 length equals 15 residues. CDR3 protein: CSATGTGIGTDTQYF. CDR3 DNA sequence: TGCAGTGCCACCGGGACAGGGATTGGCACAGATACGCAGTATTTT.

Notes on this clonotype: A much larger clone is a single base away; this may be a read error. The V and J genes are TRBV7-3 and TRBJ1-5; a weak D match, TRBD1 (6 bases). V lost 8 bases, J lost 6 bases, and 14 bases lay in between. The CDR3 covers 13 residues. The germline gives CDR1 SGHTA, CDR2 FQGTGA. Written as DNA, the CDR3 is TGTGCCAGCGGTTCAGGGGTAACTCAGCCCCAGCATTTT. Encoded protein: CASGSGVTQPQHF.

This clonotype was counted many times. The chain is built from TRBV7-2 and TRBJ1-2; 9 positions agree with TRBD1. The CDR3 spans 15 residues. CDR1 is SGHTA, CDR2 FQGNSA, per germline. Trimming at V came to 2 bases and at J to 8 bases, leaving 9 bases not matched to a gene. The CDR3 nucleotides read TGTGCCAGCAGCTTACGGGACAGGGCATCGTGGGGCTACACCTTC. Translation: CASSLRDRASWGYTF.

This clonotype was counted a few times. The chain links TRBV7-6 to TRBJ2-3, with D perhaps TRBD2 (6 bases). V was cut by 5 bases and J by 2 bases, with 11 bases left in between. This CDR3 is built from 14 residues. CDR1 is SGHVS and CDR2 is FNYEAQ in the germline V gene. CDR3 sequence reads: CASSAGTVTDTQYF. DNA of the CDR3: TGTGCCAGCAGCGCCGGGACTGTCACAGATACGCAGTATTTT. The full variable domain, with the rest looked up from reference TRBV7-6 and TRBJ2-3, is GAGVSQSPRYKVTKRGQDVALRCDPISGHVSLYWYRQALGQGPEFLTYFNYEAQQDKSGLPNDRFSAERPEGSISTLTIQRTEQRDSAMYRCASSAGTVTDTQYFGPGTRLTVL.